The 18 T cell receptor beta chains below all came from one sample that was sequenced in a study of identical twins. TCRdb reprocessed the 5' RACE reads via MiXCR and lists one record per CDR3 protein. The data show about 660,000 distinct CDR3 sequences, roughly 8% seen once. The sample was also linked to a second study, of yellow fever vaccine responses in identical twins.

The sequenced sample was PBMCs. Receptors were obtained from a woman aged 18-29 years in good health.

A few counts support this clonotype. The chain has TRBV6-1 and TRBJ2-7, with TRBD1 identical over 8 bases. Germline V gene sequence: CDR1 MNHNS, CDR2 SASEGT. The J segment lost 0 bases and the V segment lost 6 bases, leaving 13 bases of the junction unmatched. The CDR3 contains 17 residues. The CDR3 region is CASSTWTGRSTSYEQYF. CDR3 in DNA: TGTGCCAGCAGCACATGGACAGGGCGCTCAACCTCCTACGAGCAGTACTTC.

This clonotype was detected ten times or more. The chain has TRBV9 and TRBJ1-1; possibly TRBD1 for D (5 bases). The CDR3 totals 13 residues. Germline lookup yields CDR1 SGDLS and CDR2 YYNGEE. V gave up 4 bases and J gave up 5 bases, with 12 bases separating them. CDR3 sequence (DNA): TGTGCCAGCAGCCCTCCGCCAGGGACTGAAGCTTTCTTT. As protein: CASSPPPGTEAFF.

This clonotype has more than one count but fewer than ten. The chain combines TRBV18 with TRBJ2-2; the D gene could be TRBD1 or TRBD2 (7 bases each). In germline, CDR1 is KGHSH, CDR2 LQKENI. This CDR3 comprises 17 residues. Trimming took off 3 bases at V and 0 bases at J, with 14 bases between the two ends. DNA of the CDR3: TGTGCCAGCTCACCCGCAGGGGGGGCGTCGAACACCGGGGAGCTGTTTTTT. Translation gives CASSPAGGASNTGELFF.

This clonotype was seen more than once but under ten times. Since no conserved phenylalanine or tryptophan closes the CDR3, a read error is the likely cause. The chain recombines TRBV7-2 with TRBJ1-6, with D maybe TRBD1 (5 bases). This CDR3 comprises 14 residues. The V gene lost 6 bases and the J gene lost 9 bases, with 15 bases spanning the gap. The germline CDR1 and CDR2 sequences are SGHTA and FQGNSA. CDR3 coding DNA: TGTGCCAGCAGGCCTCAGGGAGTAGGTTCACCCCTCCACCTT. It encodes CASRPQGVGSPLHL.

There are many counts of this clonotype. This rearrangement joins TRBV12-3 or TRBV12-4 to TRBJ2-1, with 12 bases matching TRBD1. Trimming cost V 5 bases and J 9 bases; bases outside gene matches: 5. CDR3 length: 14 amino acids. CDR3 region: CASSQGQGAGEQFF. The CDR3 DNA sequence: TGTGCCAGCAGTCAGGGACAGGGGGCAGGTGAGCAGTTCTTC.

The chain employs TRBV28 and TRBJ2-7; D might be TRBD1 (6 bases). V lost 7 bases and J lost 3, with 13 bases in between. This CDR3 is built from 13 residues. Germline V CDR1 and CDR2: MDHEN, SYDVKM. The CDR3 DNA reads TGTGCCAGCACCCCAGGGGCCTACTACGAGCAGTACTTC. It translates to CASTPGAYYEQYF. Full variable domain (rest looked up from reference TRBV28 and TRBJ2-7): DVKVTQSSRYLVKRTGEKVFLECVQDMDHENMFWYRQDPGLGLRLIYFSYDVKMKEKGDIPEGYSVSREKKERFSLILESASTNQTSMYLCASTPGAYYEQYFGPGTRLTVT.

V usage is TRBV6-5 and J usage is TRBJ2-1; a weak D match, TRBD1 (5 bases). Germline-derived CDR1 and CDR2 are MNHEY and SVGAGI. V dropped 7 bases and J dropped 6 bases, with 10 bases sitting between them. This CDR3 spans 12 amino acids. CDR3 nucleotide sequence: TGTGCCAGCATTAGACAGTTCAATGAGCAGTTCTTC. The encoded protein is CASIRQFNEQFF.

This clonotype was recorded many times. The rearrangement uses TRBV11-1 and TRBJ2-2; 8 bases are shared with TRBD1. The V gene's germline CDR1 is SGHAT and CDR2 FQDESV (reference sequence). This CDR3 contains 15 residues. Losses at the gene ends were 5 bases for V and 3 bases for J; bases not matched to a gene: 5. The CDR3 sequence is CASSPQGADTGELFF. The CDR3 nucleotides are TGTGCCAGCAGCCCCCAGGGGGCGGACACCGGGGAGCTGTTTTTT.

The CDR3 reads CASSSSRAGGKGNEQFF. The CDR3 DNA sequence: TGTGCCAGCAGCTCCAGCCGAGCGGGGGGTAAGGGAAATGAGCAGTTCTTC. The chain links TRBV11-1 to TRBJ2-1; TRBD2 matches 9 bases. CDR1 is SGHAT, CDR2 FQDESV, per germline (reference sequence). The trim removed 4 bases at V and 7 bases at J, leaving 14 bases unmatched. CDR3 length: 17 residues.

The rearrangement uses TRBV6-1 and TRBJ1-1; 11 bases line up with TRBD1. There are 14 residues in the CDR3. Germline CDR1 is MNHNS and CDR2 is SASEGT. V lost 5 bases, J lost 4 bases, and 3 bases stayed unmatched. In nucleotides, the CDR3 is TGTGCCAGCAGTCGGACAGGGGGCATCACTGAAGCTTTCTTT. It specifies CASSRTGGITEAFF.

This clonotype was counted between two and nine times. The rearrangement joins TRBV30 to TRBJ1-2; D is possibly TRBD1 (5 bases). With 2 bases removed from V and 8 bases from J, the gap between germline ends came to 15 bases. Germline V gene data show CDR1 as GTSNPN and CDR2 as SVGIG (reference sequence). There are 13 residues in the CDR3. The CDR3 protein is CAWSYDQGSGYTF. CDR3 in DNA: TGTGCCTGGAGTTACGACCAGGGTAGCGGCTACACCTTC.

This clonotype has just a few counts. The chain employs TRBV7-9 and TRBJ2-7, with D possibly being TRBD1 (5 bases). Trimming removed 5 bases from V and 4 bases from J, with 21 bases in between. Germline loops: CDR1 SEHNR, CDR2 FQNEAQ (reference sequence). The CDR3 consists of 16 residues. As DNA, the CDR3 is TGTGCCAGCAGCGCAGAGGTTACAGGAGCGTTATACGAGCAGTACTTC. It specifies CASSAEVTGALYEQYF.

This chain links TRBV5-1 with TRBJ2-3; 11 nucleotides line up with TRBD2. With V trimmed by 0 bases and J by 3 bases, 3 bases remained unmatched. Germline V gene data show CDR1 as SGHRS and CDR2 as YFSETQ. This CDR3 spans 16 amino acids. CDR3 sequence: CASSLETSGITDTQYF. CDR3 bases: TGCGCCAGCAGCTTGGAGACTAGCGGGATTACAGATACGCAGTATTTT.

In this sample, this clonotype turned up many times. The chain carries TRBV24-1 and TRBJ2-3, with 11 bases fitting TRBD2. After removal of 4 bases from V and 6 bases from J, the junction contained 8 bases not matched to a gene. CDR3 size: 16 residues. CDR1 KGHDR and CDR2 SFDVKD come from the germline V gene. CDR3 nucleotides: TGTGCCACCAGTGACCCCCTAGCGGGAGGCCGGGATACGCAGTATTTT. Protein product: CATSDPLAGGRDTQYF.

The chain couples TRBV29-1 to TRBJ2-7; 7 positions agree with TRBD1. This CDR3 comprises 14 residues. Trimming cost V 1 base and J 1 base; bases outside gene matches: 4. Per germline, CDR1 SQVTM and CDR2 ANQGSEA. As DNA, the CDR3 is TGCAGCGTTGAAGTGGGGACAGAATCCTACGAGCAGTACTTC. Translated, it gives CSVEVGTESYEQYF.

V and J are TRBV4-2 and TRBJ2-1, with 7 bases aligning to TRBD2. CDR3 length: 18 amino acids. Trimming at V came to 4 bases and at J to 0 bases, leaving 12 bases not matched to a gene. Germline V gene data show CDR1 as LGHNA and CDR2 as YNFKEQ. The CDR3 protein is CASSRIPGTTISYNEQFF. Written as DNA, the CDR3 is TGTGCCAGCAGCCGAATACCCGGGACTACGATCTCCTACAATGAGCAGTTCTTC.

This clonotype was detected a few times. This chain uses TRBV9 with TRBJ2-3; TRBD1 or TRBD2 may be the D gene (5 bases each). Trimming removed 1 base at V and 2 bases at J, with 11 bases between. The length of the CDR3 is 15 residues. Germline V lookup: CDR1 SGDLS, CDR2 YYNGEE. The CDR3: CASSVSKGPTDTQYF. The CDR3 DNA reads TGTGCCAGCAGCGTAAGTAAGGGACCCACAGATACGCAGTATTTT.

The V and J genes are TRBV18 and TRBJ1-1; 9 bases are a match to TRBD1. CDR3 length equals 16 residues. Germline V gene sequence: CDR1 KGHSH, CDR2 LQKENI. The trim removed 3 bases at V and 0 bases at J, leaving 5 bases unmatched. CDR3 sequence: CASSPGTGIMNTEAFF. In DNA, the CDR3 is TGTGCCAGCTCACCTGGGACAGGGATCATGAACACTGAAGCTTTCTTT. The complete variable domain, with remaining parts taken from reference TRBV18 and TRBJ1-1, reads NAGVMQNPRHLVRRRGQEARLRCSPMKGHSHVYWYRQLPEEGLKFMVYLQKENIIDESGMPKERFSAEFPKEGPSILRIQQVVRGDSAAYFCASSPGTGIMNTEAFFGQGTRLTVV.